Listed below are T cell receptor beta chains from one sample, sequenced in a study of control samples from healthy donors and cancer patients. Using immunoSEQ multiplex PCR, the repertoire was profiled, and TCRdb retains in-frame clones only, with some absent. The sample records roughly 450,000 clones, 90% being singletons. The specimen sequenced was PBMCs. The receptors come from a man aged 40-49 years with head and neck cancer. Each CDR3 is given with its conserved first and last residue. Fields, in order: clone size, V gene, D gene, J gene, CDR3 DNA, CDR3 protein. D genes are given only for firm matches. Clone size is not always given. Where it is, it says once, few, many or a class for expanded clones.

>.|TRBV20-1|.|TRBJ1-1
TGCAGTGCTGCAGAGAACACTGAAGCTTTCTTT
CSAAENTEAFF
>once|TRBV5-5|.|TRBJ2-3
TGTGCCAGCAGCCCCCTAGGCGACCCCACAGATACGCAGTATTTT
CASSPLGDPTDTQYF
>.|TRBV2|.|TRBJ1-2
TGTGCCAGCAGTGAAGGAACAGGGACTAACTATGGCTACACCTTC
CASSEGTGTNYGYTF
>.|TRBV7-2|.|TRBJ2-2
TGTGCCAGCACCCTAGGGCGAGGACCCGGGGAGCTGTTTTTT
CASTLGRGPGELFF
>.|TRBV5-4|TRBD1|TRBJ2-7
TGTGCCAGCAGCTTACCGGGACAGGGGGCTGGTGAGCAGTACTTC
CASSLPGQGAGEQYF
>.|TRBV7-3|TRBD1|TRBJ2-7
TGTGCCAGCAGCCTGGGGGACAGGGGCACCTACGAGCAGTACTTC
CASSLGDRGTYEQYF
>.|TRBV9|.|TRBJ2-5
TGTGCCAGCAGCAGACCCGGGACGGTCCAAGAGACCCAGTACTTC
CASSRPGTVQETQYF
>.|TRBV5-6|.|TRBJ2-2
TGTGCCAGCAGCTTGGAGGGCTCCTACACCGGGGAGCTGTTTTTT
CASSLEGSYTGELFF
>few|TRBV4-3|.|TRBJ1-1
TGCGCCAGCAGCCAAGATCTCCGGAACACTGAAGCTTTCTTT
CASSQDLRNTEAFF
>.|TRBV28|.|TRBJ1-1
TGTGCCAGCAGTTTACAGGGTCGGTACACTGAAGCTTTCTTT
CASSLQGRYTEAFF
>.|TRBV7-2|TRBD1|TRBJ2-4
TGTGCCAGCAGCGGCGTAGGGACAGGGTCCAAAAACATTCAGTACTTC
CASSGVGTGSKNIQYF
>.|TRBV29-1|.|TRBJ1-2
TGCAGCGTAATATTAGGCGAGGCCCGGGGCTACACCTTC
CSVILGEARGYTF
>once|TRBV4-2|TRBD2|TRBJ2-2
TGTGCCAGCAGCCAAGGGGGACTAAGGGGGAACACCGGGGAGCTGTTTTTT
CASSQGGLRGNTGELFF
>.|TRBV5-4|.|TRBJ2-7
TGTGCCAGCAGCTTGGCGCAGGACTACGAGCAGTACTTC
CASSLAQDYEQYF
>.|TRBV28|.|TRBJ2-7
TGTGCCAGCAAAGGAGCCAACACCTACGAGCAGTACTTC
CASKGANTYEQYF
>.|TRBV10-3|TRBD1|TRBJ2-3
TGTGCCATCAGTGCCCCCGAGGGACAGGGGCCAAAAGATACGCAGTATTTT
CAISAPEGQGPKDTQYF
>.|TRBV5-1|.|TRBJ2-5
TGCGCCAGCAGCTTGGTGTCAGGGAAAGGAGAGACCCAGTACTTC
CASSLVSGKGETQYF
>few|TRBV10-3|.|TRBJ2-7
TGTGCCATCAGTGAGTCGGGTCAGTCCTACGAGCAGTACTTC
CAISESGQSYEQYF
>.|TRBV19|.|TRBJ2-2
TGTGCCAGTAGGGAAATCTCAGGAGGTATCACCGGGGAGCTGTTTTTT
CASREISGGITGELFF
>.|TRBV5-6|.|TRBJ1-5
TGTGCCAGCAGCCCAGGGACGGTCAATCAGCCCCAGCATTTT
CASSPGTVNQPQHF
>.|TRBV6-5|TRBD1|TRBJ1-6
TGTGCCAGCAGTTATTTAGACGACAGGGGAGGCTCACCCCTCCACTTT
CASSYLDDRGGSPLHF
>.|TRBV19|TRBD2|TRBJ2-7
TGTGCCAGTAGTACCAGGACTAGCGGGAGTGGCTACGAGCAGTACTTC
CASSTRTSGSGYEQYF
>.|TRBV7-9|.|TRBJ2-2
TGTGCCAGCAGCTTATACGAGGAGCTGTTTTTT
CASSLYEELFF
>few|TRBV4-3|TRBD1|TRBJ1-5
TGCGCCAGCAGCCAAGATTTAACAGGGGAATTGTCGCCCCAGCATTTT
CASSQDLTGELSPQHF
>.|TRBV14|.|TRBJ2-1
TGTGCCAGCAGTAAAAGGGGTGAGCAGTTCTTC
CASSKRGEQFF